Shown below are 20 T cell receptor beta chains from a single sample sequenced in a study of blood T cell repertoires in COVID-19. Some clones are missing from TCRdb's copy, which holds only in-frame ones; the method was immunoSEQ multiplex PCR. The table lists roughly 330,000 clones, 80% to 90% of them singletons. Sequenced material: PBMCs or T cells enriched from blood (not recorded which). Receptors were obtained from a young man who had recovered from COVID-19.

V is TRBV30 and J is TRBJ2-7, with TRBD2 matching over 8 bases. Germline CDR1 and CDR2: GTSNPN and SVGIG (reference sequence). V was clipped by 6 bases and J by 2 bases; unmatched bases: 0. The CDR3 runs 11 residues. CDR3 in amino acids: CACGGAYEQYF. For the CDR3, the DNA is TGTGCCTGCGGGGGGGCCTACGAGCAGTACTTC. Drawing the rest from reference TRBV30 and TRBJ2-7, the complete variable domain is SQTIHQWPATLVQPVGSPLSLECTVEGTSNPNLYWYRQAAGRGLQLLFYSVGIGQISSEVPQNLSASRPQDRQFILSSKKLLLSDSGFYLCACGGAYEQYFGPGTRLTVT.

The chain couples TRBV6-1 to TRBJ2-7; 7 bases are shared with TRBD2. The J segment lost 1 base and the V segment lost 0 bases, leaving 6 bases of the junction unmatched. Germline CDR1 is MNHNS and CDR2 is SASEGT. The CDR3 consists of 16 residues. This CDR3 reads CASSEARPGRSYEQYF. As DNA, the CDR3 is TGTGCCAGCAGTGAAGCGCGCCCCGGGAGGTCCTACGAGCAGTACTTC.

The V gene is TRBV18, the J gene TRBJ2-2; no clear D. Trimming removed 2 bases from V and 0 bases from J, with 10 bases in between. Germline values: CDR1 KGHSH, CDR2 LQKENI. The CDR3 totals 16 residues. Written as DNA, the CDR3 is TGTGCCAGCTCACCATCGGTCCTAACGAACACCGGGGAGCTGTTTTTT. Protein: CASSPSVLTNTGELFF.

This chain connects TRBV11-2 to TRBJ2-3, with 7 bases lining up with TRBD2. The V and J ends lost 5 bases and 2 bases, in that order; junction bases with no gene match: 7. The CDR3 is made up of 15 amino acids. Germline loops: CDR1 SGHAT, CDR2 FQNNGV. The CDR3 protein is CASSAGLLITDTQYF. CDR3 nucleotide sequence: TGTGCCAGCAGCGCGGGACTACTAATCACAGATACGCAGTATTTT.

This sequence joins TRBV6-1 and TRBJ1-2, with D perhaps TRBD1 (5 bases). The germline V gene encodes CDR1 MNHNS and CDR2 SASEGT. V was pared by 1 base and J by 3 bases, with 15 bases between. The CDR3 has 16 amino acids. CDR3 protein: CASSEDYRGTHYGYTF. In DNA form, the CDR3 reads TGTGCCAGCAGTGAAGATTACAGAGGGACTCACTATGGCTACACCTTC.

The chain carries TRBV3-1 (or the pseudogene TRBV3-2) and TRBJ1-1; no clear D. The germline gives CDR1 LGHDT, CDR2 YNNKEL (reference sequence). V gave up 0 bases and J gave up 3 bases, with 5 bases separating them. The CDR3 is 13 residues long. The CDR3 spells CASSQDHYTEAFF. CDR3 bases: TGTGCCAGCAGCCAAGACCACTACACTGAAGCTTTCTTT.

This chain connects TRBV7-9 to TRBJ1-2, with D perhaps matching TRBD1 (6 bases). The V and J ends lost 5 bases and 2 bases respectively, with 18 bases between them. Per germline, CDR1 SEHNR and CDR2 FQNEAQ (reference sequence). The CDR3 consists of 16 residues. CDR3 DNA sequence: TGTGCCAGCAGCACGCTTGGGGGCCTCGGGAACTATGGCTACACCTTC. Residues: CASSTLGGLGNYGYTF.

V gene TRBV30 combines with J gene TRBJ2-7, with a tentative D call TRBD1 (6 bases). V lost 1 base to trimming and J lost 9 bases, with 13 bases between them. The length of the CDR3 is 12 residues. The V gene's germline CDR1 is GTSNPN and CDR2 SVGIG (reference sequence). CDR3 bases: TGTGCCTGGAGTGGGACAGCTCCAGGGCAGTACTTC. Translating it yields CAWSGTAPGQYF.

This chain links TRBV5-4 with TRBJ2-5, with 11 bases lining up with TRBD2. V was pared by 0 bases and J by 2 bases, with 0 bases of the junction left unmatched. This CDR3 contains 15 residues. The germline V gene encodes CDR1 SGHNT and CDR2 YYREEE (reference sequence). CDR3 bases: TGTGCCAGCAGCTTGGGGACTAGCGGGCAAGAGACCCAGTACTTC. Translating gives CASSLGTSGQETQYF.

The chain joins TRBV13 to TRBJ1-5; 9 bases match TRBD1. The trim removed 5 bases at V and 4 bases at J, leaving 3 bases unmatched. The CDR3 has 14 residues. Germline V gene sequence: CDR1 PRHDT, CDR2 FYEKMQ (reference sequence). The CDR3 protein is CASSTGGQNQPQHF. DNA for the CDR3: TGTGCCAGCAGCACAGGGGGCCAAAATCAGCCCCAGCATTTT.

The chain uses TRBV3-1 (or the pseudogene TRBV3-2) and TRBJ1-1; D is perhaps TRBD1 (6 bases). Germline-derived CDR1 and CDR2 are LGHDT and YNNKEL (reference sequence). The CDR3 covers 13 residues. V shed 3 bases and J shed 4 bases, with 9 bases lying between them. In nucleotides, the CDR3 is TGTGCCAGCAGCCACACAGGGAGCACTGAAGCTTTCTTT. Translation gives CASSHTGSTEAFF.

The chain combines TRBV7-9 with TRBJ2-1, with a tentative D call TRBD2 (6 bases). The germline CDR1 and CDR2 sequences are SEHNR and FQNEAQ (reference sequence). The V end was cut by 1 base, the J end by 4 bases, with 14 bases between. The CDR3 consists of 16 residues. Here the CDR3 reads CASSLVDGGPYNEQFF. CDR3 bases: TGTGCCAGCAGCTTAGTGGACGGGGGTCCTTACAATGAGCAGTTCTTC.

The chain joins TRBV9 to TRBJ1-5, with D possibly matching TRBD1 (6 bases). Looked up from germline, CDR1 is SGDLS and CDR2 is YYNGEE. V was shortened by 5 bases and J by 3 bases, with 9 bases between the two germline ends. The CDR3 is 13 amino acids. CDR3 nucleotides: TGTGCCAGCAGTGGACAGCCCAATCAGCCCCAGCATTTT. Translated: CASSGQPNQPQHF. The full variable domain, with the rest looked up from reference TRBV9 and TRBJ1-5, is DSGVTQTPKHLITATGQRVTLRCSPRSGDLSVYWYQQSLDQGLQFLIQYYNGEERAKGNILERFSAQQFPDLHSELNLSSLELGDSALYFCASSGQPNQPQHFGDGTRLSIL.

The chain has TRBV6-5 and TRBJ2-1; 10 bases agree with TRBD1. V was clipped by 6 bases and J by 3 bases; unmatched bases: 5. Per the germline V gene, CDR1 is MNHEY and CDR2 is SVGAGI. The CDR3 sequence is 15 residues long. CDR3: CASSRQGAGYNEQFF. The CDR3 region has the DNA TGTGCCAGCAGCCGACAGGGGGCCGGCTACAATGAGCAGTTCTTC.

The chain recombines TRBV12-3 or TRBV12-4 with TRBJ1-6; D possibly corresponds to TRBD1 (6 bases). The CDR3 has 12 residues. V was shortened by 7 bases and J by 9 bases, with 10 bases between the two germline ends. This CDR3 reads CASTGQISPLHF. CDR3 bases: TGTGCCAGCACCGGACAGATTTCACCCCTCCACTTT.

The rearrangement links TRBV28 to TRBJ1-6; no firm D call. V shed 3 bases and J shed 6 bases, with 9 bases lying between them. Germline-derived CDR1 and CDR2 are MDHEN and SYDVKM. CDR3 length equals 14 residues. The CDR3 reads CASSFPFSNSPLHF. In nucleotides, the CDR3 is TGTGCCAGCAGTTTCCCTTTCAGTAATTCACCCCTCCACTTT.

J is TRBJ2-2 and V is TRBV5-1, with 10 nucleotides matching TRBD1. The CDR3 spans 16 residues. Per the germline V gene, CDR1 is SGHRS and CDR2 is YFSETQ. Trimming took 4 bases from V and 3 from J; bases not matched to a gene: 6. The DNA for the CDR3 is TGCGCCAGCAGCCACGGACAGGGGGATTACACCGGGGAGCTGTTTTTT. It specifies CASSHGQGDYTGELFF.

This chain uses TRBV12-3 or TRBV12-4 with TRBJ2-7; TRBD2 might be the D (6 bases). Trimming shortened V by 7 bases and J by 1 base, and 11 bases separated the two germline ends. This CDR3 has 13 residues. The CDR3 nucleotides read TGTGCCAGCACGGGAGAAATATCCTACGAGCAGTACTTC. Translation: CASTGEISYEQYF.

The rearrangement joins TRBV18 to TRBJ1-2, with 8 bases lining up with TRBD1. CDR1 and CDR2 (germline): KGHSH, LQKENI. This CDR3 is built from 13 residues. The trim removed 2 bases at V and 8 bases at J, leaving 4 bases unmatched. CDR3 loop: CASSPGQGRGYTF. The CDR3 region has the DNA TGTGCCAGCTCACCAGGACAGGGTAGAGGCTACACCTTC.

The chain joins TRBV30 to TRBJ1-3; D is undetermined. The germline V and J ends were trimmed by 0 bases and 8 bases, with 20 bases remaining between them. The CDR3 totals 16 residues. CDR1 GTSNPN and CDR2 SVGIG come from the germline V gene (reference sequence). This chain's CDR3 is CAWSVAPGRFGDTIYF. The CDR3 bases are TGTGCCTGGAGTGTAGCACCGGGCCGCTTCGGGGACACCATATATTTT.